This T cell receptor beta chain derives from a study of shared clonotypes between healthy human individuals. Study-wide background: Used for every donor were three CD4 naive, three CD4 memory, two CD8 naive and one CD8 memory plate. Whole-study findings and limits: Among non-shared clonotypes, generation probabilities were lower than among those shared by all four donors. A handful of donors shared 4.5% to 6.5% of their naive CD4 clonotypes.

Clones were sequenced by immunoSEQ multiplex PCR, and TCRdb holds only the in-frame ones, with some missing. The table lists 550,000 to 750,000 clones, nearly 97% of them singletons. CDR3 length: 15 amino acids. Germline CDR1 reads MNHNS; CDR2 reads SASEGT. The V and J ends lost 6 bases and 0 bases respectively, with 11 bases between them. Remarks on this clone: What it recognizes is unknown.

Terminally differentiated effector memory CD45RA+ cells were excluded by CCR7 positive selection of CD45RO-negative cells. Sequencing was performed on naive CD8+ T cells sorted from blood. This clonotype was sampled from a woman aged 30 to 39 in good health. This chain uses TRBV6-1 with TRBJ2-2; D is tentatively TRBD1 or TRBD2 (5 bases each). As DNA, the CDR3 is TGTGCCAGCAGCGACGGGACGGCGAACACCGGGGAGCTGTTTTTT. This sequence encodes CASSDGTANTGELFF.